This T cell receptor beta chain appears in the sequencing data of a study of blood T cell dynamics during melanoma immunotherapy. About the research overall: Patients with metastatic melanoma got pembrolizumab or nivolumab-ipilimumab as first-line care.

The table came from immunoSEQ multiplex PCR; TCRdb's copy has only in-frame clones and leaves some out. This table holds about 17,000 clones, 83% found once. Per germline, CDR1 SGHDT and CDR2 YYEEEE. The trim removed 1 base at V and 7 bases at J, leaving 5 bases unmatched. There are 15 residues in the CDR3. The sample's time point: pre-treatment baseline. Sampling occurred pretreatment (T0) and at week 3 (W3), after cycle one of checkpoint blockade. Apart from a couple of fast progressors, RECIST 1.1 response was judged 12 weeks post-infusion. Patients had no prior systemic cancer treatment, immunosuppressants or other active cancers.

The chain is built from TRBV5-6 and TRBJ1-6; TRBD1 agrees at 7 bases. This sample comprised blood, obtained from a patient treated with checkpoint blockade. The sequence was obtained from a human donor with melanoma. This chain's CDR3 is CASSLRTGRNSPLHF. CDR3 sequence (DNA): TGTGCCAGCAGCTTGAGGACAGGACGAAATTCACCCCTCCACTTT. Combining the CDR3 with reference TRBV5-6 and TRBJ1-6 gives the whole variable domain DAGVTQSPTHLIKTRGQQVTLRCSPKSGHDTVSWYQQALGQGPQFIFQYYEEEERQRGNFPDRFSGHQFPNYSSELNVNALLLGDSALYLCASSLRTGRNSPLHFGNGTRLTVT.